This is a list of T cell receptor beta chains from one sample in a study of cytomegalovirus exposure and HLA in healthy donors. Sequenced by immunoSEQ multiplex PCR; TCRdb stores in-frame clones only, minus some. Of about 200,000 clones listed, around three quarters are singletons. Sample: PBMCs. Every receptor here comes from a woman in her 30s in good health and CMV-seropositive. The CDR3 runs from the conserved cysteine through the conserved F or W. The order of the fields is CDR3 protein, CDR3 length, J gene, V gene.

CASHPDGSMNTEAFF	15	TRBJ1-1	TRBV19
CASSWTENQPQHF	13	TRBJ1-5	TRBV6-6
CASSQLAAFSYGYTF	15	TRBJ1-2	TRBV11-3
CASTSHRDDGYTF	13	TRBJ1-2	TRBV27
CASIPGTGKETQYF	14	TRBJ2-5	TRBV7-9
CASSVDRRGRAPGANVLTF	19	TRBJ2-6	TRBV9
CASSGRSGSPSDTQYF	16	TRBJ2-3	TRBV9
CATSRDTTETNEKLFF	16	TRBJ1-4	TRBV15
CASSQAGIPYNEQFF	15	TRBJ2-1	TRBV7-2
CASSHGQGGSPLHF	14	TRBJ1-6	TRBV5-8
CASSVVAARGDTQYF	15	TRBJ2-3	TRBV9
CASSGGTGRGGELFF	15	TRBJ2-2	TRBV2
CASRAGTSGKVDRNEQFF	18	TRBJ2-1	TRBV14
CASSRGQGVLYGYTF	15	TRBJ1-2	TRBV6-5
CASSWVQGAGANVLTF	16	TRBJ2-6	TRBV6-5
CASSGSGNRVHEQFF	15	TRBJ2-1	TRBV6-5
CASSRDRSALYAFF	14	TRBJ1-1	TRBV4-1
CASSYETQYF	10	TRBJ2-5	TRBV25-1
CAWSQGLNEKLFF	13	TRBJ1-4	TRBV30
CASSLAQTFYEQYF	14	TRBJ2-7	TRBV11-2
CASSGRQTYEQYF	13	TRBJ2-7	TRBV2
CASSRDRVNQPQHF	14	TRBJ1-5	TRBV18
CASRQESSYNEQFF	14	TRBJ2-1	TRBV6-4
CASSPRGGQQADTQYF	16	TRBJ2-3	TRBV4-2
CASSQDWGRGSETQYF	16	TRBJ2-5	TRBV4-3
CASRSLSNQPQHF	13	TRBJ1-5	TRBV19
CASSMGHLNQPQHF	14	TRBJ1-5	TRBV19
CASSYQTAGYPAEQYF	16	TRBJ2-7	TRBV6-5
CASSLVSAGWGTDTQYF	17	TRBJ2-3	TRBV7-2
CASSPVGGSSGYTF	14	TRBJ1-2	TRBV25-1
CSVDRHLSGSYNEQFF	16	TRBJ2-1	TRBV29-1
CASSPDRSNTEAFF	14	TRBJ1-1	TRBV18
CASRFQLASYNEQFF	15	TRBJ2-1	TRBV10-2
CASSLPRGPGSETQYF	16	TRBJ2-5	TRBV7-9
CASGLFLGGARANYGYTF	18	TRBJ1-2	TRBV5-8
CASSLAPGRTGLAGGEQYF	19	TRBJ2-7	TRBV5-8
CASSLVPDRQISNQPQHF	18	TRBJ1-5	TRBV7-8
CASSPGGEGAKNIQYF	16	TRBJ2-4	TRBV28
CASRLTSGGSETQYF	15	TRBJ2-5	TRBV5-4
CASSPQLRGMNTEAFF	16	TRBJ1-1	TRBV7-9
CAWSAGTSGRIDEQFF	16	TRBJ2-1	TRBV30
CASSPQGAHEQYF	13	TRBJ2-7	TRBV6-5